This T cell receptor (beta chain) was sequenced for a study of T cells expressing NK-cell markers. Study-level background: Within the sequenced cohort of eight donors, seven exhibited HCMV seropositivity and one was seronegative.

Germline CDR1 reads MDHEN; CDR2 reads SYDVKM. CDR3 size: 14 residues. Notes on this clonotype: As yet, its antigen is unknown.

Generation of TCR beta cDNA was performed by 5'RACE template switching incorporating UMIs. Each CDR3 protein gets one entry in TCRdb, which reprocessed the 5' RACE reads and gives no DNA. This repertoire comprises around 260,000 distinct CDR3 sequences; its ten largest clones make up around 3.9%. Points from the study as a whole: Several donors' CD3+CD56-NKG2C+ cells were dominated by the same clonotypes.

Sequencing was done on a sample of blood T cells: a sorted CD56 or NKG2C T cell subset, CD4+ or CD8+ T cells, or bulk PBMC T cells (not recorded which). The chain has TRBV28 and TRBJ2-7; without DNA, the TCRdb call of TRBD1 cannot be checked. The receptor comes from a woman between 18 and 75 years old in good health. The CDR3 here is CASSSTGGFYEQYF.